This TCR beta chain is from a study of blood T cell repertoires in COVID-19. Repertoires were generated with immunoSEQ multiplex PCR, while TCRdb's copy carries only in-frame clones and drops some. Among around 340,000 clones, 65% to 85% were seen once, and the ten largest hold approximately 3.1%. Input material: peripheral blood. This clonotype originated in a man aged 25-45 years with active or convalescent COVID-19.

CDR3 sequence: CASSPGQVPNTEAFF. CDR3 nucleotide sequence: TGTGCCAGCTCACCCGGACAGGTCCCGAACACTGAAGCTTTCTTT. J is TRBJ1-1 and V is TRBV18, with 7 bases fitting TRBD1. The CDR3 has 15 amino acids. Per the germline V gene, CDR1 is KGHSH and CDR2 is LQKENI. V was clipped by 3 bases and J by 1 base; unmatched bases: 5. The whole variable domain, remainder taken from reference TRBV18 and TRBJ1-1, is NAGVMQNPRHLVRRRGQEARLRCSPMKGHSHVYWYRQLPEEGLKFMVYLQKENIIDESGMPKERFSAEFPKEGPSILRIQQVVRGDSAAYFCASSPGQVPNTEAFFGQGTRLTVV.